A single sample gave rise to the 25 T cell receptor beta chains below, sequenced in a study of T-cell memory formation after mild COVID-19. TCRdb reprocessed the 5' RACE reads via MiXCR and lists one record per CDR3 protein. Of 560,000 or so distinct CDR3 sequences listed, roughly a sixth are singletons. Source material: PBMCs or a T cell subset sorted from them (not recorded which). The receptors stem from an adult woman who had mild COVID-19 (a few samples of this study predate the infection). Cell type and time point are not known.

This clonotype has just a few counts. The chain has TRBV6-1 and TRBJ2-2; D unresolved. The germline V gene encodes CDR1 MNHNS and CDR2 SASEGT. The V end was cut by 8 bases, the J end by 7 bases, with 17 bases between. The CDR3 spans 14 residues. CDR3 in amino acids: CASSFYGEGGELFF. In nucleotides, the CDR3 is TGTGCCAGCTCTTTCTATGGTGAAGGCGGGGAGCTGTTTTTT.

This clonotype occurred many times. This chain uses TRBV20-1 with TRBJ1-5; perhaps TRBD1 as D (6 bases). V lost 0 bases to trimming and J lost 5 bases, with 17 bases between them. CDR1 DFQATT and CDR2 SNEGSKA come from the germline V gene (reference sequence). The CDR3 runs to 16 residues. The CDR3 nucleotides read TGCAGTGCTAGAGATGTTCGGGGGCCGAGGGATCAGCCCCAGCATTTT. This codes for CSARDVRGPRDQPQHF.

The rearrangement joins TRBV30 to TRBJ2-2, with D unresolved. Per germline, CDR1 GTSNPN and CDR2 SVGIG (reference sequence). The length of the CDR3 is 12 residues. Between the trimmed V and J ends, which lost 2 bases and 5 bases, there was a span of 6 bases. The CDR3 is CAWSRHTGELFF. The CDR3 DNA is TGTGCCTGGAGTCGACATACCGGGGAGCTGTTTTTT.

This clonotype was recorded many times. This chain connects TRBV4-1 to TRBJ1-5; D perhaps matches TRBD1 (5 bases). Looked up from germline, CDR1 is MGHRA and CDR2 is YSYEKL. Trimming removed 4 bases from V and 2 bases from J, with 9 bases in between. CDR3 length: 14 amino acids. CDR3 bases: TGCGCCAGCAGCCGGGACCCTGGCAATCAGCCCCAGCATTTT. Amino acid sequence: CASSRDPGNQPQHF.

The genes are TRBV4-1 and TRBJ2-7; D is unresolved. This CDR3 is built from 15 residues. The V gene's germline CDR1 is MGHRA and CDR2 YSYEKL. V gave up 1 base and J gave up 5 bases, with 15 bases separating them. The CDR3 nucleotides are TGCGCCAGCAGCCAAGTATTAGAGACACTCCACGAGCAGTACTTC. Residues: CASSQVLETLHEQYF.

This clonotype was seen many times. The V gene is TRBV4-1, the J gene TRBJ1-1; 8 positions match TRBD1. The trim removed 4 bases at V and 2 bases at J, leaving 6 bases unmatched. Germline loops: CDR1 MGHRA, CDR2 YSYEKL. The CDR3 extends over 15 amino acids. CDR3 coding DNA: TGCGCCAGCAGCCCCCTAGGACAGGGAAACACTGAAGCTTTCTTT. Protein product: CASSPLGQGNTEAFF.

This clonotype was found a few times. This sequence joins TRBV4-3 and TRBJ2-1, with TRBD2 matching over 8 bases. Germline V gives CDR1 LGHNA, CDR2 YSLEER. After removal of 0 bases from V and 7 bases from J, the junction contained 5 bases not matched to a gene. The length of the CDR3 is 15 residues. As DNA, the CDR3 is TGCGCCAGCAGCCAAGACAGCGGGAGACTAAATGAGCAGTTCTTC. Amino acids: CASSQDSGRLNEQFF.

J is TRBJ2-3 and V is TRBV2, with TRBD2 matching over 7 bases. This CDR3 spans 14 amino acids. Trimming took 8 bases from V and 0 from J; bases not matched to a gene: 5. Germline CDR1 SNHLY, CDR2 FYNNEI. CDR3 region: CASAERGSTDTQYF. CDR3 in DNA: TGTGCCAGCGCCGAGCGGGGCAGCACAGATACGCAGTATTTT.

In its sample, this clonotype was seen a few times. In DNA form, the CDR3 reads TGTGCCAGCAGTCGTCGGGGTAGGGCTGGATTTGTTTACGAGCAGTACTTC. Its protein product is CASSRRGRAGFVYEQYF. The chain carries TRBV6-2 or TRBV6-3 and TRBJ2-7; the D gene is possibly TRBD2 (5 bases). V was shortened by 5 bases and J by 4 bases, with 24 bases between the two germline ends. The CDR3 sequence is 17 residues long. CDR1 is MNHEY, CDR2 SVGEGT, per germline.

The CDR3 sequence is CASSLVSLLDTGELFF. The DNA for the CDR3 is TGTGCCAGCAGCTTAGTATCCCTCCTTGACACCGGGGAGCTGTTTTTT. V gene TRBV7-2 combines with J gene TRBJ2-2; D is uncertain. The CDR3 length is 16 residues. V was trimmed by 1 base and J by 3 bases, leaving 12 bases between them. Germline V CDR1 and CDR2: SGHTA, FQGNSA.

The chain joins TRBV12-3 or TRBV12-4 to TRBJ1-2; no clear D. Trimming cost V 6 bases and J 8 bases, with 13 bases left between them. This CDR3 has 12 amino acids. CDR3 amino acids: CASSVEWLGYTF. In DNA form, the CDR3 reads TGTGCCAGCAGCGTTGAATGGCTCGGCTACACCTTC.

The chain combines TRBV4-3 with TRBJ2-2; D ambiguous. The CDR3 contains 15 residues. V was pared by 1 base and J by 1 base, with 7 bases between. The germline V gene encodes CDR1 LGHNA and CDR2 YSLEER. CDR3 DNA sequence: TGCGCCAGCAGCCAAGTGATCATGAACACCGGGGAGCTGTTTTTT. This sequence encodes CASSQVIMNTGELFF.

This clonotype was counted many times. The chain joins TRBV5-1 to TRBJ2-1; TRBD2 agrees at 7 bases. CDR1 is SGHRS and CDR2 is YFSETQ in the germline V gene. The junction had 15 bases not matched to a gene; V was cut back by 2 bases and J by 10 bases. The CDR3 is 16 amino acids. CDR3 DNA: TGCGCCAGCAGCTTTCTTCCAGCGGGGTCAGGGACGGAGCAGTTCTTC. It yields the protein CASSFLPAGSGTEQFF.

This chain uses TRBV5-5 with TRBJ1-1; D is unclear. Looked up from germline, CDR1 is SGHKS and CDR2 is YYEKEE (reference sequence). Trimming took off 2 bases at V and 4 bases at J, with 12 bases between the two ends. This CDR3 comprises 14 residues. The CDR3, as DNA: TGTGCCAGCAGCTTTGGGGTGGCGGGCACTGAAGCTTTCTTT. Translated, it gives CASSFGVAGTEAFF. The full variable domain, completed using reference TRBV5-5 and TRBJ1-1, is DAGVTQSPTHLIKTRGQQVTLRCSPISGHKSVSWYQQVLGQGPQFIFQYYEKEERGRGNFPDRFSARQFPNYSSELNVNALLLGDSALYLCASSFGVAGTEAFFGQGTRLTVV.

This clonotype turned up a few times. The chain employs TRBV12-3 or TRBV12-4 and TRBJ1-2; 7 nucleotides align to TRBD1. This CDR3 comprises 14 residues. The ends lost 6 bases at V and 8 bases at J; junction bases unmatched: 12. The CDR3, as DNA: TGTGCCAGCAGCCGGACAGGAACGATCGGGGGCTACACCTTC. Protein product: CASSRTGTIGGYTF.

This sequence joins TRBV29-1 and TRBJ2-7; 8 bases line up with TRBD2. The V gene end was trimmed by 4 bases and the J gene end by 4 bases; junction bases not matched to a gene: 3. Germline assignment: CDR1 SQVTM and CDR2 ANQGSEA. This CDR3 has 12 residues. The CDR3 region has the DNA TGCAGCGTTGTCCAGCGGGAGTACGAGCAGTACTTC. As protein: CSVVQREYEQYF.

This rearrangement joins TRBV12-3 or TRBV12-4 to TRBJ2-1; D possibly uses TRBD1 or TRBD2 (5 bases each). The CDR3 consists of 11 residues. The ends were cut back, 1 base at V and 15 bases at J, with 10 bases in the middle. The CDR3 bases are TGTGCCAGCAGTTTAGGGGGGAAGTGGTTCTTC. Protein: CASSLGGKWFF.

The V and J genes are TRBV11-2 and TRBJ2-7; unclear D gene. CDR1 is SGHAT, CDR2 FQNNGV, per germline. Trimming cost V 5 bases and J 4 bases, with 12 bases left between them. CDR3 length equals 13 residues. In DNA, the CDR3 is TGTGCCAGCAGCCAGCCCCAACTATACGAGCAGTACTTC. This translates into CASSQPQLYEQYF.

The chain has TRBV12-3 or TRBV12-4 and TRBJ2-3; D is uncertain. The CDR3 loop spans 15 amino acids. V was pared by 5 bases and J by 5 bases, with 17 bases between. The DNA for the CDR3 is TGTGCCAGCAGTCCCCGGGCTCAGACCGGAGATACGCAGTATTTT. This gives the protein CASSPRAQTGDTQYF.

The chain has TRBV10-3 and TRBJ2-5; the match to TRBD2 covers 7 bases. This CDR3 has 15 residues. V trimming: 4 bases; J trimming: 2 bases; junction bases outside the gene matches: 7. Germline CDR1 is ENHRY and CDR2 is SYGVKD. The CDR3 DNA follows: TGTGCCATCAGTGCGCTAGCGGCGAAACAAGAGACCCAGTACTTC. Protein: CAISALAAKQETQYF.

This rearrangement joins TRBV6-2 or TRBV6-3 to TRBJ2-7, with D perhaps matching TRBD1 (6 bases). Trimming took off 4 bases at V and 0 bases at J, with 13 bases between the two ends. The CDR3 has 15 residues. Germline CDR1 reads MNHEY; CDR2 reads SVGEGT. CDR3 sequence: CASSSYLQGSYEQYF. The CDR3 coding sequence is TGTGCCAGCAGTTCTTACTTACAGGGCTCCTACGAGCAGTACTTC.

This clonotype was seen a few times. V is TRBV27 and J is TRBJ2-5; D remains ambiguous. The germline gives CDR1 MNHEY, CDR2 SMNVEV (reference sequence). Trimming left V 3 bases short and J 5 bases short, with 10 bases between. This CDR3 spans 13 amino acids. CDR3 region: CASSLFETETQYF. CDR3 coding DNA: TGTGCCAGCAGTTTGTTCGAGACGGAGACCCAGTACTTC.

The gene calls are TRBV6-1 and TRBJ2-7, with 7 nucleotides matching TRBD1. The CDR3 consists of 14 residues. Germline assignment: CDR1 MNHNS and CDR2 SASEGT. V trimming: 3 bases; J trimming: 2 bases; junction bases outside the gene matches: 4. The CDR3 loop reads CASSDRDRTYEQYF. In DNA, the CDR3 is TGTGCCAGCAGTGACAGGGACAGAACCTACGAGCAGTACTTC.

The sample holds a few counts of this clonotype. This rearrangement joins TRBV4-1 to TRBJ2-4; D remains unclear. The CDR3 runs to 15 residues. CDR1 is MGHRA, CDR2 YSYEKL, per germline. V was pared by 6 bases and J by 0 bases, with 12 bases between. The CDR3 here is CASSETELAKNIQYF. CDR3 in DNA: TGCGCCAGCAGTGAAACAGAACTAGCCAAAAACATTCAGTACTTC.

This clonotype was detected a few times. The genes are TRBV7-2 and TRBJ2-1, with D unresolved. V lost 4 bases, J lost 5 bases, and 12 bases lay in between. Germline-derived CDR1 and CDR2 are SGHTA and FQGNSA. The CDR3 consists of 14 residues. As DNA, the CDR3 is TGTGCCAGCAGCTCAGGTAGTAAGAACAATGAGCAGTTCTTC. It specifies CASSSGSKNNEQFF.